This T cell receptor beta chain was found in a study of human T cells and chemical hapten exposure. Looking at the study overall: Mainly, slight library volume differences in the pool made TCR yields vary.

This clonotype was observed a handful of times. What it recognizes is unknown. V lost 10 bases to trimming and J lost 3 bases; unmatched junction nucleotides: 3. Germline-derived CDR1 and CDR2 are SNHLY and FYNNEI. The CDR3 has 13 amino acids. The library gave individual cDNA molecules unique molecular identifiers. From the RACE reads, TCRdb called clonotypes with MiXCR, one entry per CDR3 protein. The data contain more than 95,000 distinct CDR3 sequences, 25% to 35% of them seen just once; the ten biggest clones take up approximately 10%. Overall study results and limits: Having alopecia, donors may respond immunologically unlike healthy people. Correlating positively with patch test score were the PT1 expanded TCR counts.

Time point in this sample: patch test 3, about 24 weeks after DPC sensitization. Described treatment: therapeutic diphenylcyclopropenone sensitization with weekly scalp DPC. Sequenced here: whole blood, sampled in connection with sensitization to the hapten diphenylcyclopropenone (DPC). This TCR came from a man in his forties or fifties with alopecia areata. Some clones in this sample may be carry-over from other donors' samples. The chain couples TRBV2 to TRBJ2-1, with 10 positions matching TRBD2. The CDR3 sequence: CATGLAVYNEQFF. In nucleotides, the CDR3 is TGTGCCACCGGACTAGCGGTCTACAATGAGCAGTTCTTC.